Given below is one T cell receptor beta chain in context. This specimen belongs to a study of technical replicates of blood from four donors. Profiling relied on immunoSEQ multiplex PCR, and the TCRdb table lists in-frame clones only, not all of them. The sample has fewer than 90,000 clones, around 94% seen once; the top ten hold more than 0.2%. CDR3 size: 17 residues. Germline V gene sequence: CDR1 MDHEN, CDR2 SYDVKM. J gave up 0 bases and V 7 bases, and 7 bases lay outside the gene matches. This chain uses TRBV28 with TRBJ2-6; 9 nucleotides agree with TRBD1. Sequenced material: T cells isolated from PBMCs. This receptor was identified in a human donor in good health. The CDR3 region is CASTATGGSSGANVLTF. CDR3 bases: TGTGCCAGCACCGCGACAGGGGGAAGCTCTGGGGCCAACGTCCTGACTTTC. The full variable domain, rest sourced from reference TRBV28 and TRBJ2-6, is DVKVTQSSRYLVKRTGEKVFLECVQDMDHENMFWYRQDPGLGLRLIYFSYDVKMKEKGDIPEGYSVSREKKERFSLILESASTNQTSMYLCASTATGGSSGANVLTFGAGSRLTVL.